This T cell receptor (beta chain) was observed in a study of T cell responses to AZD1222 COVID-19 vaccine. Study-level results: Per reports, nearly half of all spike-specific TCRs target regions that are unmutated in variants. CD4 TCRs covered the whole spike, strongest at regions 160-218 and 743-854.

Second-dose recipients at about 4 or about 12 weeks were treated as one pooled group. The repertoire was sequenced with immunoSEQ multiplex PCR; TCRdb's copy has only in-frame clones and lacks some. The sample yields over 85,000 clones, roughly 89% seen once. The CDR3 contains 18 residues. With regard to this clone: Its antigen is not identified.

The source was peripheral blood, collected 28 days after the second AZD1222 dose. This TCR came from an adult who received the AZD1222 COVID-19 vaccine. The chain combines TRBV21-1 with TRBJ2-5. TRBV21-1 is tagged as a pseudogene. Here the CDR3 reads CASSKVKMDQRYQETQYF. In nucleotides, the CDR3 is TGTGCCAGCAGCAAAGTGAAAATGGACCAAAGGTACCAAGAGACCCAGTACTTC.